This T cell receptor beta chain was sequenced in a study of cytomegalovirus exposure and HLA in healthy donors (dated by TCRdb to 2016 to 2017). In terms of the full investigation: An earlier analysis of some 600 of the donors reported around 280 Gb of sequence data and approximately 120 million unique TCR beta sequences obtained from some 170 million T cells. An early release that covered several hundred HLA-typed donors contained approximately 300 gigabases of sequencing data and about 84 million unique TCR sequences. Of the 300 to 400 genotyped donors, roughly 85% fell in the genetic ancestry cluster associated with self-reported Caucasian donors. The study aimed to test whether cataloging public T cell receptors could reveal signatures of past pathogen exposure. The study profiled the T cell repertoires of fewer than 850 subjects by immunosequencing and related them to cytomegalovirus serostatus. Besides the first cohort of 500 to 700 subjects, a separate validation cohort made up of over a hundred different subjects was used. The study combined high-throughput TCR immunosequencing, statistical association of individual TCRs with disease status, and machine learning to predict cytomegalovirus infection status. A later analysis re-analyzed previously published TCR beta repertoires from roughly 630 donors and added high-resolution HLA genotyping to study TCR occurrence patterns. In the later analysis, no new phenotypic data were used to find candidate immune exposures; instead, reliance was placed on TCR beta sequences and their occurrence across donors. An earlier analysis of several hundred of the donors applied high-throughput TCR beta sequencing to assess whether each TCR beta V gene segment acted as functional or pseudogenic. Alongside the repertoire data, information on donor age, sex, ethnicity and CMV serostatus was compiled. Genome-wide SNP genotypes for about 60% of the roughly 700 donors were used in a later genetic analysis, which treated that subset as a discovery cohort. All discovery cohort repertoires had been generated using a single sequencing platform. HLA typing included class I and class II loci at four-digit resolution. The number of typed donors differed by locus: roughly 629-640 for A, B, C, DRB1 and DQB1; approximately 520 for DQA1; over 600 for DPA1; and approximately 450 for DPB1. Four to six DR-DQ haplotypes were handled as single units for association and clustering because linkage in the cohort was strong. Among roughly 400 genotyped donors of the cohort, an average of roughly 230,000 unique TCR beta nucleotide sequences was sequenced per donor, of which about 19% were non-productive.

The cohort comprised fewer than 750 healthy bone marrow donors. At the time of sampling, all cohort members were nominally healthy, though unrecorded immune exposures were likely present. The donor was CMV seronegative and was included in the group of under 450 seronegative cohort members. A peripheral blood sample was provided by each donor, and peripheral blood mononuclear cells were used for TCR beta sequencing. Genomic DNA was extracted from the blood cell samples with the Qiagen DNeasy Blood Extraction Kit. The study at large found these results: In a later analysis, HLA-associated TCR beta chains showed more clonal expansion and lower generation probabilities than non-associated chains that were equally common. A group of highly shared sequence variants was considered likely to be a technical artifact of the sequencing pipeline. The classifier was reported to diagnose cytomegalovirus status with high specificity and sensitivity in both the original cohort and the validation cohort. Linkage disequilibrium might explain the correlated functional status among segregating V segments, but an unknown experimental factor could not be ruled out. In an earlier analysis of 587 of the donors, most TCR beta V segments appeared in productive rearrangements about 87% or about 30% of the time, broadly matching IMGT annotations. A later genetic analysis associated a missense DCLRE1C variant with V-gene and J-gene trimming of TCR beta chains, and an independent cohort replicated the association. A further reported finding was that TCR beta sequences accurately predicted the HLA-A and HLA-B alleles for most subjects in the first cohort. Roughly uniform sequencing depth across donors was assumed in presence/absence analyses, although this assumption may not hold. Assigning TCR associations to individual alleles was difficult when HLA alleles, especially DR and DQ, strongly co-occurred. While some public TCRs were present in many individuals, most TCR sequences turned up only very rarely across donors. It was suggested by the authors that the approach could potentially be generalized to other disease states and immunological phenotypes. In the study, approximately 160 TCR beta chains were listed as associated with cytomegalovirus. A later genetic analysis reported fewer N-insertions in productive TCRs among donors in an Asian-associated ancestry cluster than the approximately 670-donor mean. Three of the identified cytomegalovirus-associated TCR beta chains were confirmed in vitro to be specific for cytomegalovirus antigens. Around 16 rarely observed V segments, including chromosome 9 orphons, were excluded from the earlier analysis of some 590 of the donors because counts were too low. In this cohort, only TCR beta chains were sequenced, and detectable features were limited by the absence of alpha or paired-chain data. Most CMV-associated TCR beta chains appeared to be HLA-restricted in a later analysis, and the HLA associations seemed to be driven largely by CMV exposure. According to a later analysis, parvovirus B19, influenza, CMV and Epstein-Barr virus appeared linked to several top co-occurrence clusters. Immune exposure information for the cohort was limited to CMV serostatus. Specific HLA alleles were associated with about 17,000 TCR beta sequences at a false discovery rate of 0.05 in a later analysis. HLA typing was unavailable for some donors at each locus, so association tests used only the typed subset. According to a later analysis, TCR association rates differed among HLA loci, with DRB1 alleles showing the most associated TCRs and HLA-C alleles showing the fewest.

About this clone itself: No antigen is known for it. Per-base qualities were not stored, and no clone one base away is much larger.

Libraries were built with the immunoSEQ multiplex PCR assay. For the multiplex PCR, a mixture combining 60 forward primers for TCR Vbeta segments and 13 reverse primers for TCR Jbeta segments was used. The CDR3 region of rearranged TCR beta genes was amplified from genomic DNA by a multiplex PCR assay. The amplified TCR beta libraries were sequenced on the Illumina HiSeq System as 87-base-pair reads. The authors' pipeline ran thus. Across the roughly 670 repertoires, a later analysis counted some 80 million unique TCR beta chains, around 11 million of which were shared by at least two donors. Raw reads were error-corrected and collapsed into unique sequences with a nearest-neighbor algorithm that merged closely related sequences to remove PCR and sequencing errors. V, D and J gene segments were assigned by aligning CDR3 sequences to IMGT reference sequences. For a sequence to be retained, at least a six-nucleotide match to both a V gene segment and a J gene segment was required. Rearrangements were called productive when the CDR3 lacked stop codons and stayed in frame with V and J; all others were non-productive. Following IMGT convention, CDR3 was defined as the stretch from the second conserved V-encoded cysteine to the conserved J-encoded phenylalanine. The earlier analysis of 500 to 650 of the donors excluded any sequence lacking an unambiguous match to a single V gene segment. In an earlier analysis of 587 of the donors, V segments were called functional above 56.7% productive rearrangements and were called segregating when the between-donor standard deviation exceeded 5%. A statistical classification framework was developed to diagnose cytomegalovirus status using the catalog of TCR beta chain sequences. V and J gene assignment, in a later analysis, came from comparing TCR nucleotide sequences with IMGT/GENE-DB human TR gene sequences. The TCRdist pipeline was used in a later analysis to assign CDR3 sequences and most-parsimonious VDJ recombination scenarios. In a later analysis, each TCR beta chain was defined by its CDR3 amino acid sequence together with its V-gene family, and reads without a unique V-gene family were excluded. A later analysis removed 450 to 600 highly shared, low-generation-probability nucleotide sequences to deal with suspected cross-contamination and a sequencing artifact. A later analysis calculated a clonal expansion index for each public chain from normalized within-repertoire ranks of inferred template counts. A later analysis computed generation probabilities with a VDJ recombination model fitted to out-of-frame rearrangements, and checked the results against IGoR. In a later analysis, hypergeometric tests were used to score TCR-TCR, TCR-HLA and TCR-CMV co-occurrence, with a repertoire-size bias correction applied to TCR pairs. False discovery rates were estimated in a later analysis by permuting HLA or CMV assignments 20 times. In a later analysis, co-occurring TCRs were grouped with DBSCAN, and TCRdist sequence similarity was added when clustering was performed within HLA-allele-positive subsets. Co-occurrence clustering excluded repertoires with fewer than 30,000 or more than 120,000 public chains, plus five with anomalous nucleotide sharing. TCRdb mirrors the immuneACCESS table, restricted to in-frame sequences. Some clones are absent from its copies; in checked studies, under half trace to an unresolved V gene, and the reason for the others is unknown. Clonal size and the V and J genes are those of that table, whereas D and trimming came from the DNA. Within this sample are about 150,000 clones, with around 90% of them counted one time only. In total, the top ten clones hold 0.5% to 0.65% of the sample.

This clonotype was obtained from a woman aged 40-49 years in good health and CMV-seronegative. Material for sequencing was PBMCs.

This receptor carries the CDR3 CASSYGTGGIYGYTF. The nucleotide sequence is TGTGCCAGCAGCTACGGGACAGGGGGCATCTATGGCTACACCTTC. Rearrangement joined TRBV7-9 to TRBJ1-2, with 12 bases aligning to TRBD1. CDR1 and CDR2 were assigned from the germline V gene (reference sequence) as SEHNR and FQNEAQ. V ends up 4 bases short and J 4 bases short, with an unmatched junction base count of 4. The CDR3 holds 15 amino acids from the cysteine to the phenylalanine. This entry keeps only the CDR3 DNA: 45 bases, framed from base 1.